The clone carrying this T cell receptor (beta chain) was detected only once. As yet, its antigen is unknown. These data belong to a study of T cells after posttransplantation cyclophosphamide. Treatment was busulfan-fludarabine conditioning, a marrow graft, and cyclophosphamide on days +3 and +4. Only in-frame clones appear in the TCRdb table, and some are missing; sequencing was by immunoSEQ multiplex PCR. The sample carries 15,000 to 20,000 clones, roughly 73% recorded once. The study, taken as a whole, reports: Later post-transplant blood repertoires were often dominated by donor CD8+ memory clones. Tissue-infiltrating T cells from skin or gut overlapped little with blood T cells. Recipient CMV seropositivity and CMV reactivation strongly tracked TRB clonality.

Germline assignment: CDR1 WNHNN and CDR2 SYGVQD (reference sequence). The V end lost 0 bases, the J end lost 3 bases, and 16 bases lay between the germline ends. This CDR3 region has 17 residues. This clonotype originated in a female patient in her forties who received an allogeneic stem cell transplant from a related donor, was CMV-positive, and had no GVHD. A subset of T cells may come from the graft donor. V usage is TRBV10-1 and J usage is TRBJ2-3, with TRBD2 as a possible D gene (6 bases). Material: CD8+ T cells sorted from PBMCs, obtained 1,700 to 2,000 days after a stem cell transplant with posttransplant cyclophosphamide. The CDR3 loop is CASSESRPSGDTDTQYF. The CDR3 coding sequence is TGCGCCAGCAGTGAGTCGAGACCTTCGGGGGATACAGATACGCAGTATTTT.